Below, 2 T cell receptor beta chains from the same sample are listed, as sequenced in a study of tumor-infiltrating lymphocytes in glioblastoma multiforme. Three nested ARM-PCR rounds with V-beta and C-beta primers built TCRB libraries. Via MiXCR, TCRdb re-called the multiplex PCR reads, giving one row per CDR3 protein. Among about 8,400 distinct CDR3 sequences listed, 74% were seen once. The sample was brain tumor tissue. The receptors come from a male donor with glioblastoma.

The CDR3 reads CAASGQGETGSYNEQFF. CDR3 in DNA: TGTGCCGCCAGTGGCCAGGGGGAGACGGGCTCCTACAATGAGCAGTTCTTC. This chain connects TRBV10-3 to TRBJ2-1; 7 nucleotides line up with TRBD1. After removal of 11 bases from V and 0 bases from J, the junction contained 16 bases not matched to a gene. The germline gives CDR1 ENHRY, CDR2 SYGVKD. This CDR3 contains 17 residues.

The chain joins TRBV11-2 to TRBJ2-3; TRBD1 is a possible D gene (6 bases). V was cut by 5 bases and J by 0 bases, with 12 bases left in between. CDR3 length equals 15 residues. The germline V gene encodes CDR1 SGHAT and CDR2 FQNNGV. For the CDR3, the DNA is TGTGCCAGCAGCCAGGGGTGGGTTAGCACAGATACGCAGTATTTT. This gives the protein CASSQGWVSTDTQYF.